This T cell receptor (beta chain) comes out of a study of blood T cell repertoires in COVID-19. V dropped 3 bases and J dropped 1 base, with 8 bases sitting between them. Germline CDR1 reads SGHTA; CDR2 reads FQGTGA. The CDR3 is made up of 14 amino acids. TCRdb keeps only in-frame clones here, not all; method: immunoSEQ multiplex PCR. This sample yields some 110,000 clones, of which 70% to 90% are seen a single time; 7.5% to 9% belongs to the top ten. Sequences were obtained from peripheral blood. The clonotype comes from an older man who had recovered from COVID-19. The V gene is TRBV7-3, the J gene TRBJ2-3; tentative D call: TRBD2 (6 bases). Here the CDR3 DNA reads TGTGCCAGCAGCTTCGGGGGACGCACAGATACGCAGTATTTT. It is translated as CASSFGGRTDTQYF.